These 17 T cell receptor beta chains originate from one sample sequenced in a study of cytomegalovirus exposure and HLA in healthy donors. The PCR ran on 60 Vbeta and 13 Jbeta primers. Data came from immunoSEQ multiplex PCR; TCRdb stores just in-frame clones and leaves some out. The data show 250,000 to 300,000 clones, roughly 81% seen once. Input material: PBMCs. Every receptor here comes from a woman aged 40-49 years in good health and CMV-seropositive.

As to this clone: The sample contains more than one DNA sequence encoding this CDR3. The gene calls are TRBV28 and TRBJ2-3, with 10 bases identical to TRBD1. CDR1 is MDHEN, CDR2 SYDVKM, per germline. J gave up 4 bases and V 5 bases, and 3 bases lay outside the gene matches. The CDR3 loop spans 14 amino acids. The DNA for the CDR3 is TGTGCCAGCAGTCTGACAGGGGGCGCAGATACGCAGTATTTT. This sequence encodes CASSLTGGADTQYF.

This chain uses TRBV19 with TRBJ1-5; 8 bases match TRBD1. Germline CDR1 and CDR2: LNHDA and SQIVND (reference sequence). CDR3 length equals 18 residues. V shed 5 bases, J shed 0 bases, and the junction held 12 bases outside the gene matches. CDR3 sequence (DNA): TGTGCCAGTAGTCTGTCAGGGGGCAGCCTGTATAGCAATCAGCCCCAGCATTTT. It yields the protein CASSLSGGSLYSNQPQHF.

This clone appeared once. This chain links TRBV21-1 with TRBJ1-4. TRBV21-1 is a listed pseudogene. This CDR3 comprises 19 residues. Written as DNA, the CDR3 is TGTGCCAGCAGCAATGCGGAAAAGAACACTCGAGAGCCTAATGAAAAACTGTTTTTT. This codes for CASSNAEKNTREPNEKLFF.

The CDR3 spells CASTWGQGVETQYF. CDR3 in DNA: TGTGCCAGCACTTGGGGACAGGGAGTCGAGACCCAGTACTTC. V and J are TRBV7-9 and TRBJ2-5; the match to TRBD1 covers 9 bases. V lost 7 bases, J lost 5 bases, and 8 bases stayed unmatched. The CDR3 runs to 14 residues. Per germline, CDR1 SEHNR and CDR2 FQNEAQ (reference sequence).

This rearrangement joins TRBV6-5 to TRBJ2-7, with 10 bases identical to TRBD2. Trimming removed 4 bases from V and 3 bases from J; junction bases left unmatched: 9. This CDR3 spans 16 amino acids. Germline assignment: CDR1 MNHEY and CDR2 SVGAGI. CDR3 protein: CASSLSGTSAIYEQYF. The CDR3 DNA follows: TGTGCCAGCAGTTTATCCGGGACTAGCGCTATCTACGAGCAGTACTTC.

A single count supports this clone. The gene calls are TRBV29-1 and TRBJ2-7; TRBD2 is a possible D gene (5 bases). Germline V gives CDR1 SQVTM, CDR2 ANQGSEA. CDR3 size: 12 residues. The V end lost 3 bases, the J end lost 6 bases, and 12 bases lay between the germline ends. CDR3 in DNA: TGCAGCGTTGAGTGGAGTCGGGGCGAGCAGTACTTC. This codes for CSVEWSRGEQYF.

This chain uses TRBV5-1 with TRBJ1-2; D is ambiguous. CDR3 size: 12 residues. The germline V gene has CDR1 SGHRS and CDR2 YFSETQ. Trimming left V 5 bases short and J 2 bases short, with 7 bases between. The CDR3, as DNA: TGCGCCAGCAGACGGGAAAACTATGGCTACACCTTC. It codes for CASRRENYGYTF.

The chain carries TRBV27 and TRBJ2-7; no definite D call. V was shortened by 2 bases and J by 0 bases, with 5 bases between the two germline ends. Germline V gives CDR1 MNHEY, CDR2 SMNVEV (reference sequence). CDR3 length: 13 residues. The CDR3 nucleotides read TGTGCCAGCAGTTTAACACGCTCCTACGAGCAGTACTTC. Translation gives CASSLTRSYEQYF.

V and J are TRBV5-6 and TRBJ2-5; 12 nucleotides line up with TRBD2. V lost 3 bases and J lost 2; bases outside the gene matches: 5. The CDR3 has 16 residues. Germline V gives CDR1 SGHDT, CDR2 YYEEEE. CDR3 amino acids: CASSSGLAGLQETQYF. CDR3 in DNA: TGTGCCAGCAGCTCCGGACTAGCGGGGCTTCAAGAGACCCAGTACTTC.

The chain couples TRBV15 to TRBJ2-7; tentatively, D is TRBD1 (7 bases). The V and J ends lost 1 base and 2 bases respectively, with 21 bases between them. Germline CDR1 LNHNV, CDR2 YYDKDF (reference sequence). This CDR3 has 18 residues. In DNA form, the CDR3 reads TGTGCCACCAGCAGAGGCGGCTCAGATGGGGGGACAGCCTACGAGCAGTACTTC. As protein: CATSRGGSDGGTAYEQYF. Full variable domain (rest looked up from reference TRBV15 and TRBJ2-7): DAMVIQNPRYQVTQFGKPVTLSCSQTLNHNVMYWYQQKSSQAPKLLFHYYDKDFNNEADTPDNFQSRRPNTSFCFLDIRSPGLGDTAMYLCATSRGGSDGGTAYEQYFGPGTRLTVT.

The V gene is TRBV7-2, the J gene TRBJ2-7, with TRBD2 matching 11 bases. Germline lookup yields CDR1 SGHTA and CDR2 FQGNSA. CDR3 length: 15 residues. After removal of 4 bases from V and 2 bases from J, the junction contained 4 bases not matched to a gene. The DNA for the CDR3 is TGTGCCAGCAGCTCCACTAGCGGGAGTCCCTACGAGCAGTACTTC. The encoded protein is CASSSTSGSPYEQYF.

This chain connects TRBV2 to TRBJ2-7, with TRBD1 as a possible D gene (7 bases). With 2 bases removed from V and 7 bases from J, the gap between germline ends came to 21 bases. This CDR3 comprises 16 residues. CDR1 is SNHLY, CDR2 FYNNEI, per germline. In nucleotides, the CDR3 is TGTGCCAGCAGTGAATGGCGGGACAGTCGTTATGGGGAGCAGTACTTC. Protein: CASSEWRDSRYGEQYF. The whole variable domain, filled in from reference TRBV2 and TRBJ2-7, reads EPEVTQTPSHQVTQMGQEVILRCVPISNHLYFYWYRQILGQKVEFLVSFYNNEISEKSEIFDDQFSVERPDGSNFTLKIRSTKLEDSAMYFCASSEWRDSRYGEQYFGPGTRLTVT.

The chain links TRBV28 to TRBJ1-1; D perhaps matches TRBD1 (6 bases). Deletions cut 5 bases from V and 4 bases from J, with 17 bases between. Germline V gene sequence: CDR1 MDHEN, CDR2 SYDVKM. The CDR3 is made up of 15 amino acids. The CDR3 DNA follows: TGTGCCAGCAGTCCACCAATCGGACAGCTCACTGAAGCTTTCTTT. Translated, it gives CASSPPIGQLTEAFF.

This chain joins TRBV7-6 and TRBJ2-3; D possibly corresponds to TRBD2 (6 bases). The germline V and J ends were trimmed by 3 bases and 4 bases, with 11 bases remaining between them. Germline CDR1 reads SGHVS; CDR2 reads FNYEAQ. CDR3 length: 14 residues. The CDR3 protein is CASSLFSGADTQYF. The DNA of the CDR3 is TGTGCCAGCAGCTTGTTTAGCGGCGCAGATACGCAGTATTTT.

V usage is TRBV5-8 and J usage is TRBJ2-7; D is possibly TRBD2 (5 bases). The germline V gene has CDR1 SGHTS and CDR2 YDEGEE. Trimming cost V 0 bases and J 6 bases, with 10 bases left between them. The CDR3 has 13 amino acids. This chain's CDR3 is CASSLAGNPEQYF. CDR3 sequence (DNA): TGTGCCAGCAGCTTGGCGGGGAACCCCGAGCAGTACTTC.

In its sample, this clone was seen a few times. The rearrangement links TRBV20-1 to TRBJ2-1; no definite D call. The CDR3 length is 11 residues. Germline CDR1 is DFQATT and CDR2 is SNEGSKA (reference sequence). The V gene lost 0 bases and the J gene lost 12 bases, with 9 bases spanning the gap. The CDR3 region has the DNA TGCAGTGCTAGAGATCCCGGCGGGCAGTTCTTC. Its protein is CSARDPGGQFF.

J is TRBJ2-7 and V is TRBV28; 8 bases are a match to TRBD1. Trimming cost V 3 bases and J 2 bases; bases outside gene matches: 12. Germline V gene lookup returns CDR1 MDHEN and CDR2 SYDVKM. The CDR3 contains 17 residues. CDR3 bases: TGTGCCAGCAGTTTTATGGGAAGGGGACAGGCTACCTACGAGCAGTACTTC. Protein: CASSFMGRGQATYEQYF.